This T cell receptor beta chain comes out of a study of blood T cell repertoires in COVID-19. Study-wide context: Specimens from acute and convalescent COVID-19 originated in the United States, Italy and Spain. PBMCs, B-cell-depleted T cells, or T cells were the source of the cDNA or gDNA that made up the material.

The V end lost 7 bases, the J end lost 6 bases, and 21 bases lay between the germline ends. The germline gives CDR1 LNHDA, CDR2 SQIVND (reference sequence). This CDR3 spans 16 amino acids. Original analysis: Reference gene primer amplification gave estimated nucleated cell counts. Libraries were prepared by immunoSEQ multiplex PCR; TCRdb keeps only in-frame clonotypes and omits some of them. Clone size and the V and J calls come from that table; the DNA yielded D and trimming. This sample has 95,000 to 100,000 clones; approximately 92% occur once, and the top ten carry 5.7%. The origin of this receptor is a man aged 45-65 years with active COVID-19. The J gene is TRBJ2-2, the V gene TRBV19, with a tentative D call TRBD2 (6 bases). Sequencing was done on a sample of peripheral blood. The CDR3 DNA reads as TGTGCCAGTATGGGAGAGGGACTGGTCTTATCCGGGGAGCTGTTTTTT. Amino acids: CASMGEGLVLSGELFF. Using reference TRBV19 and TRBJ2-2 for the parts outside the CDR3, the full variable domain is DGGITQSPKYLFRKEGQNVTLSCEQNLNHDAMYWYRQDPGQGLRLIYYSQIVNDFQKGDIAEGYSVSREKKESFPLTVTSAQKNPTAFYLCASMGEGLVLSGELFFGEGSRLTVL.